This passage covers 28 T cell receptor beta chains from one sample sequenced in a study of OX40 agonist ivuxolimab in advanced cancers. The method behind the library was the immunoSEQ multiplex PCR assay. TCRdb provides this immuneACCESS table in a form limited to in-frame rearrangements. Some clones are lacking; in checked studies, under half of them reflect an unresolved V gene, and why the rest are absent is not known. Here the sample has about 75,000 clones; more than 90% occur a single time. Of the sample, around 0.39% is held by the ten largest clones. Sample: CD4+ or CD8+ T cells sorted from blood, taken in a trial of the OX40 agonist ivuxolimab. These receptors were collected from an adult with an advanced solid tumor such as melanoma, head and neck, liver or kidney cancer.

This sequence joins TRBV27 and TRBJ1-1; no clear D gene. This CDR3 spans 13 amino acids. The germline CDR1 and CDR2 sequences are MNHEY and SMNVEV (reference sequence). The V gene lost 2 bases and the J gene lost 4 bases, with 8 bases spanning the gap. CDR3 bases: TGTGCCAGCAGTTTAAAAGCGGCCACTGAAGCTTTCTTT. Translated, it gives CASSLKAATEAFF.

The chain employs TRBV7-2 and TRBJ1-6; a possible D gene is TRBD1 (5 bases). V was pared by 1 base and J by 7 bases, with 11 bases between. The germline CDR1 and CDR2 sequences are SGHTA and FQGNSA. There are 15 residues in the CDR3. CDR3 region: CASSLGRVRNSPLHF. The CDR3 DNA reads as TGTGCCAGCAGCTTAGGCAGGGTTCGGAATTCACCCCTCCACTTT.

This CDR3 reads CASSLEAGNTGELFF. The CDR3 region has the DNA TGCGCCAGCAGCTTGGAAGCGGGGAACACCGGGGAGCTGTTTTTT. The rearrangement uses TRBV5-1 and TRBJ2-2; D is perhaps TRBD2 (6 bases). Trimming took off 0 bases at V and 1 base at J, with 7 bases between the two ends. Germline CDR1 SGHRS, CDR2 YFSETQ. This CDR3 region has 15 residues.

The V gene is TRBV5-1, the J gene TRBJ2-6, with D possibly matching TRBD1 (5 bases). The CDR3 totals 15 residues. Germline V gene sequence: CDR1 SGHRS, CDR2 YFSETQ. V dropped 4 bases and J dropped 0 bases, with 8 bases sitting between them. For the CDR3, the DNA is TGCGCCAGCAGCATGGACATCTCTGGGGCCAACGTCCTGACTTTC. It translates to CASSMDISGANVLTF.

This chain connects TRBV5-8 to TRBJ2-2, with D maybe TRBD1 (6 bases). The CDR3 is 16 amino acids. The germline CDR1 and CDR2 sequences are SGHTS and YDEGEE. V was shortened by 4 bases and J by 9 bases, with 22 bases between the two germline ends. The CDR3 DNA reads TGTGCCAGCAGCCGAGAGACCGGGACACGTGGTAGGGAGCTGTTTTTT. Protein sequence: CASSRETGTRGRELFF. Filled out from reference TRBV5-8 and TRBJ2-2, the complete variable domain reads EAGVTQSPTHLIKTRGQQATLRCSPISGHTSVYWYQQALGLGLQFLLWYDEGEERNRGNFPPRFSGRQFPNYSSELNVNALELEDSALYLCASSRETGTRGRELFFGEGSRLTVL.

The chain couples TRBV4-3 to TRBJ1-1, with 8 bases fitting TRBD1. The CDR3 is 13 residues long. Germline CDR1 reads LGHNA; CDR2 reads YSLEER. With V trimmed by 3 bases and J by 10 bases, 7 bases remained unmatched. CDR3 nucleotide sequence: TGCGCCAGCAGCCAGGACAGGGAAATTGGAGCTTTCTTT. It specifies CASSQDREIGAFF.

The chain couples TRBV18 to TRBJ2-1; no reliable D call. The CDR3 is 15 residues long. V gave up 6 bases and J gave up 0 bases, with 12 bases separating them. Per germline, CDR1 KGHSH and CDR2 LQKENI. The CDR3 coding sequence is TGTGCCAGCTCGCCCCTTGAAAGCTCCTACAATGAGCAGTTCTTC. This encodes CASSPLESSYNEQFF.

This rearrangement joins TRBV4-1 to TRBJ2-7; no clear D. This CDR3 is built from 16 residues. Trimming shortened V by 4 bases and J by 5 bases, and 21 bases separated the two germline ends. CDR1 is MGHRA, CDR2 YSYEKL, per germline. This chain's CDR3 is CASSRNIGSLGHEQYF. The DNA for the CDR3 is TGCGCCAGCAGCCGCAATATTGGCTCCCTTGGCCACGAGCAGTACTTC.

The DNA of the CDR3 is TGTGCCAGCAGCCCTGGGGGGTGGCGGGGGTTAGACAATGAGCAGTTCTTC. This codes for CASSPGGWRGLDNEQFF. The V call is TRBV11-3, the J call TRBJ2-1, with 7 nucleotides matching TRBD2. The V gene end was trimmed by 5 bases and the J gene end by 5 bases; junction bases not matched to a gene: 15. The CDR3 contains 17 residues. The germline V gene has CDR1 SGHNT and CDR2 YENEEA.

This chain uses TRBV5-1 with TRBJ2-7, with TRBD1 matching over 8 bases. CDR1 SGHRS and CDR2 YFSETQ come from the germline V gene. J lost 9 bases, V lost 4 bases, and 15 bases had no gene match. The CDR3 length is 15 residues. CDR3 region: CASSPENGQGRVQYF. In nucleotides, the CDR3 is TGCGCCAGCAGCCCCGAGAACGGACAGGGCCGCGTGCAGTACTTC.

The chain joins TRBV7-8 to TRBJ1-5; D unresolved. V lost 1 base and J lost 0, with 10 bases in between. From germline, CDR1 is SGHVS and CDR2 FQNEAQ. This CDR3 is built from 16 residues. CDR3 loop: CASSLETLYSNQPQHF. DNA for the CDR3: TGTGCCAGCAGCTTAGAGACACTCTATAGCAATCAGCCCCAGCATTTT.

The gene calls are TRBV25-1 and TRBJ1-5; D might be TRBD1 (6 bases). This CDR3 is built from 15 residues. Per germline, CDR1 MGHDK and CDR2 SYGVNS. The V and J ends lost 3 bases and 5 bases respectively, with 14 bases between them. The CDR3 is CASSEGGAGDQPQHF. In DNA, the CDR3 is TGTGCCAGCAGTGAGGGGGGGGCGGGGGATCAGCCCCAGCATTTT.

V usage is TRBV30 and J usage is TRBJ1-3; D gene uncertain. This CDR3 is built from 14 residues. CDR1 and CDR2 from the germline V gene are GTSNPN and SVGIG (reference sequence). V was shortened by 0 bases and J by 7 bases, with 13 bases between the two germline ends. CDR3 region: CAWSVWGMGNTIYF. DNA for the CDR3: TGTGCCTGGAGTGTATGGGGAATGGGTAACACCATATATTTT.

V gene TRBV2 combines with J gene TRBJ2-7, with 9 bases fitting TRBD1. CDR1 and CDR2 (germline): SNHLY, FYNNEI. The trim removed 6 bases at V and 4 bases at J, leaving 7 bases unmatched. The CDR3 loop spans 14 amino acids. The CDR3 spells CASRAVTGGYEQYF. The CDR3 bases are TGTGCCAGCAGGGCAGTGACAGGGGGTTACGAGCAGTACTTC.

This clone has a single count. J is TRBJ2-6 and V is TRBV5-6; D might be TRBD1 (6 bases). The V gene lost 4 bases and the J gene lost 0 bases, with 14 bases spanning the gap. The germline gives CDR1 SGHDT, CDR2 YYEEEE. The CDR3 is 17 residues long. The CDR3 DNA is TGTGCCAGCAGCCCGAGGACAGATAACTCTGGGGCCAACGTCCTGACTTTC. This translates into CASSPRTDNSGANVLTF.

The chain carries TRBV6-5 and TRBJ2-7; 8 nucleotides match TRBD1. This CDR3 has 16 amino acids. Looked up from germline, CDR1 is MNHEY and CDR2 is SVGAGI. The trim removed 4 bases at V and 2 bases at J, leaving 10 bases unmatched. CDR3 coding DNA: TGTGCCAGCAGTTCCGTTTCAGGACAGGGTGCCTACGAGCAGTACTTC. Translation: CASSSVSGQGAYEQYF.

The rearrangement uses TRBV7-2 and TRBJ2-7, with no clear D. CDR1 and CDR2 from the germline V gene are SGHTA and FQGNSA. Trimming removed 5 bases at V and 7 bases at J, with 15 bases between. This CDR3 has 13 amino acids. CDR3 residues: CASSPSELREQYF. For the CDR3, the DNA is TGTGCCAGCAGCCCCAGCGAACTGCGGGAGCAGTACTTC. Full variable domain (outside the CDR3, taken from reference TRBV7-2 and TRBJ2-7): GAGVSQSPSNKVTEKGKDVELRCDPISGHTALYWYRQSLGQGLEFLIYFQGNSAPDKSGLPSDRFSAERTGGSVSTLTIQRTQQEDSAVYLCASSPSELREQYFGPGTRLTVT.

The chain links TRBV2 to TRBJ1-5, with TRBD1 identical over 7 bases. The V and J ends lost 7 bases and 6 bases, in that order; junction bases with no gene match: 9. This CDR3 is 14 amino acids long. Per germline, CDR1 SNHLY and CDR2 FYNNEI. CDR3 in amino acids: CASNNRGWGQPQHF. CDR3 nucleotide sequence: TGTGCCAGCAATAACAGGGGATGGGGTCAGCCCCAGCATTTT.

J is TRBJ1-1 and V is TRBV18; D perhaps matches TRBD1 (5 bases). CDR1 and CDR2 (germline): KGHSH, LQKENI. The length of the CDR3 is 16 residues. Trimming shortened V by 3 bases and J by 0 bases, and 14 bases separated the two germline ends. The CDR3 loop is CASSPGRHSMNTEAFF. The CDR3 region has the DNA TGTGCCAGCTCACCGGGGCGTCATTCTATGAACACTGAAGCTTTCTTT.

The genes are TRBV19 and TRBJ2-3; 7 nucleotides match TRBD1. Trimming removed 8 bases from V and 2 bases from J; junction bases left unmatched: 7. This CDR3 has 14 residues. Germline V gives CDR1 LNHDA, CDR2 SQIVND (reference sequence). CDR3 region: CASSRGRVTDTQYF. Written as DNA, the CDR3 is TGTGCCAGTTCGAGGGGGCGAGTCACAGATACGCAGTATTTT.

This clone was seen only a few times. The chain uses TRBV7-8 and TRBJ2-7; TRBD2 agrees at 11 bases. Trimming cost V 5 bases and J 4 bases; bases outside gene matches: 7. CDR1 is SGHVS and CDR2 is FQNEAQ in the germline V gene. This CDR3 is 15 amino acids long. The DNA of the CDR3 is TGTGCCAGCAGCGCCTCCCGACTAGCGGGATACGAGCAGTACTTC. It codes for CASSASRLAGYEQYF.

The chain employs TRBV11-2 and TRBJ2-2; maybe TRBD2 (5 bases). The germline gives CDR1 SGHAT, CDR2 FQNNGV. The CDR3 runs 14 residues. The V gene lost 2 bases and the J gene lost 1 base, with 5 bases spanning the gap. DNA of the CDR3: TGTGCCAGCAGCTTAAGCGGGAACACCGGGGAGCTGTTTTTT. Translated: CASSLSGNTGELFF. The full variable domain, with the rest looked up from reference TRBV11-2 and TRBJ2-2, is EAGVAQSPRYKIIEKRQSVAFWCNPISGHATLYWYQQILGQGPKLLIQFQNNGVVDDSQLPKDRFSAERLKGVDSTLKIQPAKLEDSAVYLCASSLSGNTGELFFGEGSRLTVL.

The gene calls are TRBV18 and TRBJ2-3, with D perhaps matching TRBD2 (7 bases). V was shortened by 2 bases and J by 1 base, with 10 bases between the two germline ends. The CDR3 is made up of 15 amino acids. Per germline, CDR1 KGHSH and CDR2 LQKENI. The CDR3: CASSPTGGGTDTQYF. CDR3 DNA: TGTGCCAGCTCACCAACGGGGGGCGGCACAGATACGCAGTATTTT.

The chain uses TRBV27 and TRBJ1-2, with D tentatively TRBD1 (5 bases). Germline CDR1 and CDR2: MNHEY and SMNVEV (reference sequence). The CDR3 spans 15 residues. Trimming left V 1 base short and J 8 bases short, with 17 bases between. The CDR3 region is CASSLWGVPNTGYTF. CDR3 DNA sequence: TGTGCCAGCAGTTTATGGGGGGTCCCTAATACGGGCTACACCTTC.

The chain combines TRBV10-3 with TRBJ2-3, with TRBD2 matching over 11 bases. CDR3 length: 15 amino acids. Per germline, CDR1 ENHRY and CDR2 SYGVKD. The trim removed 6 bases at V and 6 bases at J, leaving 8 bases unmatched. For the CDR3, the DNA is TGTGCCATCAGGGCAACCGGACTAGCGGGCGATACGCAGTATTTT. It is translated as CAIRATGLAGDTQYF.

The DNA of the CDR3 is TGTGCCATCAGTGAAGGTTCGGACGATACGCAGTATTTT. It specifies CAISEGSDDTQYF. J is TRBJ2-3 and V is TRBV10-3; D unresolved. Per the germline V gene, CDR1 is ENHRY and CDR2 is SYGVKD. The CDR3 contains 13 residues. V shed 3 bases and J shed 6 bases, with 10 bases lying between them.

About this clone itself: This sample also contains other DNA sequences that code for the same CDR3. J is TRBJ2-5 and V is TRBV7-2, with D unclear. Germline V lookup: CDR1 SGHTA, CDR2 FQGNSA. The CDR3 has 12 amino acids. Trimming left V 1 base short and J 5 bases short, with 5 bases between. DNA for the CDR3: TGTGCCAGCAGCTTAGTGAGGGAGACCCAGTACTTC. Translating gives CASSLVRETQYF. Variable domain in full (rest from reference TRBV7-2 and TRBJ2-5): GAGVSQSPSNKVTEKGKDVELRCDPISGHTALYWYRQSLGQGLEFLIYFQGNSAPDKSGLPSDRFSAERTGGSVSTLTIQRTQQEDSAVYLCASSLVRETQYFGPGTRLLVL.

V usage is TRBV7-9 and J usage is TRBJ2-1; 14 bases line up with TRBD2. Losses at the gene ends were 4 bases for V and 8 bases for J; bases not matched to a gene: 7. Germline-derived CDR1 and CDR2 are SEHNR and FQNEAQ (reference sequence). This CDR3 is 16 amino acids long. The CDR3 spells CASSSTGTSGSHEQFF. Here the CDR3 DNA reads TGTGCCAGCAGCTCCACCGGGACTAGCGGGAGTCATGAGCAGTTCTTC.